A single sample is the source of the 11 T cell receptor beta chains below, sequenced in a study of OX40 agonist ivuxolimab in advanced cancers. Library preparation was by the immunoSEQ multiplex PCR assay. TCRdb carries this immuneACCESS record with in-frame sequences only. Its versions omit some clonotypes, under half of them owing to an unresolved V gene in the studies checked, with the rest unexplained. Recorded for this sample are tens of thousands of clones; 82% of them occurred a single time. Together, the top ten hold less than 25% of the sample. Specimen: CD4+ or CD8+ T cells sorted from blood, collected in a trial of the OX40 agonist ivuxolimab. These receptors were collected from an adult with an advanced solid tumor such as melanoma, head and neck, liver or kidney cancer.

To note about this clone: The same CDR3 can be traced to other DNA sequences in this sample. This chain uses TRBV5-1 with TRBJ2-7, with D unclear. This CDR3 contains 15 residues. The V end was cut by 4 bases, the J end by 2 bases, with 16 bases between. Germline CDR1 is SGHRS and CDR2 is YFSETQ. For the CDR3, the DNA is TGCGCCAGCAGCCCCCGTTCCGACTCGACCTACGAGCAGTACTTC. Translation gives CASSPRSDSTYEQYF.

The genes are TRBV7-9 and TRBJ2-7; D gene uncertain. Trimming removed 2 bases at V and 3 bases at J, with 11 bases between. The CDR3 runs to 14 residues. The germline V gene has CDR1 SEHNR and CDR2 FQNEAQ (reference sequence). DNA of the CDR3: TGTGCCAGCAGCTTAAGAGAGAAAAACTACGAGCAGTACTTC. Amino acid sequence: CASSLREKNYEQYF.

The V gene is TRBV6-5, the J gene TRBJ2-7, with D perhaps matching TRBD1 or TRBD2 (5 bases each). Germline-derived CDR1 and CDR2 are MNHEY and SVGAGI. The CDR3 loop spans 14 amino acids. V lost 5 bases to trimming and J lost 1 base, with 12 bases between them. In DNA, the CDR3 is TGTGCCAGCAGTCCCGGGACGGCATCCTACGAGCAGTACTTC. Its protein product is CASSPGTASYEQYF.

The chain has TRBV6-6 and TRBJ1-5; a possible D gene is TRBD1 (6 bases). Looked up from germline, CDR1 is MNHNY and CDR2 is SVGAGI (reference sequence). With 7 bases removed from V and 4 bases from J, the gap between germline ends came to 17 bases. CDR3 length equals 15 residues. CDR3 sequence (DNA): TGTGCCAGCAACGGGGGCAGGGGAGAAAATCAGCCCCAGCATTTT. Amino acid sequence: CASNGGRGENQPQHF.

This chain links TRBV28 with TRBJ2-3, with TRBD2 identical over 13 bases. Trimming at V came to 6 bases and at J to 0 bases, leaving 12 bases not matched to a gene. Germline V gene sequence: CDR1 MDHEN, CDR2 SYDVKM. This CDR3 comprises 19 residues. Written as DNA, the CDR3 is TGTGCCAGCAGCCCCGGCTGGACTAGCGGGAGCCTAAGCACAGATACGCAGTATTTT. It translates to CASSPGWTSGSLSTDTQYF.

The J gene is TRBJ2-2, the V gene TRBV5-1; D is uncertain. CDR3 length equals 13 residues. Germline V gives CDR1 SGHRS, CDR2 YFSETQ. The V gene lost 2 bases and the J gene lost 5 bases, with 7 bases spanning the gap. CDR3 region: CASSLQSTGELFF. The CDR3 nucleotides are TGCGCCAGCAGCTTACAGTCTACCGGGGAGCTGTTTTTT. Variable domain in full (rest from reference TRBV5-1 and TRBJ2-2): KAGVTQTPRYLIKTRGQQVTLSCSPISGHRSVSWYQQTPGQGLQFLFEYFSETQRNKGNFPGRFSGRQFSNSRSEMNVSTLELGDSALYLCASSLQSTGELFFGEGSRLTVL.

The V call is TRBV7-3, the J call TRBJ2-3; D tentatively fits TRBD1 or TRBD2 (5 bases each). V was pared by 4 bases and J by 5 bases, with 16 bases between. Germline V gene data show CDR1 as SGHTA and CDR2 as FQGTGA. The CDR3 spans 15 residues. The CDR3: CASSSPGPAGDTQYF. In DNA, the CDR3 is TGTGCCAGCAGCTCTCCGGGACCCGCCGGAGATACGCAGTATTTT.

The chain has TRBV18 and TRBJ2-2, with 10 nucleotides matching TRBD2. The junction had 4 bases not matched to a gene; V was cut back by 3 bases and J by 6 bases. Per the germline V gene, CDR1 is KGHSH and CDR2 is LQKENI. The CDR3 runs 15 residues. CDR3 amino acids: CASSPELAGSGELFF. In DNA, the CDR3 is TGTGCCAGCTCACCGGAACTAGCGGGATCCGGGGAGCTGTTTTTT.

J is TRBJ2-1 and V is TRBV5-1; 9 bases agree with TRBD1. The CDR3 has 15 residues. The V gene end was trimmed by 0 bases and the J gene end by 7 bases; junction bases not matched to a gene: 5. The germline V gene encodes CDR1 SGHRS and CDR2 YFSETQ. The CDR3 DNA follows: TGCGCCAGCAGCTTGGCGGGGACAGGGAGAAATGAGCAGTTCTTC. Protein: CASSLAGTGRNEQFF.

The chain uses TRBV28 and TRBJ2-6, with 9 positions matching TRBD1. The germline gives CDR1 MDHEN, CDR2 SYDVKM. The CDR3 runs 17 residues. V dropped 3 bases and J dropped 2; count of bases not matched to a gene: 5. The CDR3 sequence is CASSLVNRGPGANVLTF. The CDR3 coding sequence is TGTGCCAGCAGTTTGGTGAACAGGGGGCCTGGGGCCAACGTCCTGACTTTC.

CDR3 in amino acids: CAWSSRQEQYF. The CDR3, as DNA: TGTGCCTGGAGTTCACGTCAAGAGCAGTACTTC. The chain is built from TRBV30 and TRBJ2-7, with unresolved D. The CDR3 contains 11 residues. The V gene lost 2 bases and the J gene lost 7 bases, with 9 bases spanning the gap. Germline lookup yields CDR1 GTSNPN and CDR2 SVGIG (reference sequence).